Listed below are T cell receptor beta chains from one sample, sequenced in a study of CD8 T cells in Susac syndrome. TCRdb used MiXCR to reprocess the immunoSEQ multiplex PCR reads, holding one entry per CDR3 protein. The table includes tens of thousands of distinct CDR3 sequences, roughly 94% detected once. Sequencing was performed on CD4+ T cells from PBMCs. The receptor source for this set is a human donor with Susac syndrome. CDR3s include the opening cysteine and the closing phenylalanine or tryptophan. The D gene is left open where the match is weak. Size tells how often a clone was seen (once, few, many) or the class of an expanded clone, and some rows leave it out.

J gene | clone size | D gene | V gene | CDR3 protein | CDR3 DNA
TRBJ1-5 | . | TRBD1 | TRBV20-1 | CSAWDSRVTSQHF | TGCAGTGCTTGGGACAGTAGGGTCACGTCCCAGCATTTT
TRBJ1-1 | . | . | TRBV7-3 | CASSVVSGSNTEAFF | TGTGCCAGCAGCGTCGTATCCGGGTCGAACACTGAAGCTTTCTTT
TRBJ1-4 | once | . | TRBV5-8 | CASSSNRVEEKLFF | TGTGCCAGCAGCTCCAACAGGGTCGAGGAAAAACTGTTTTTT
TRBJ1-2 | . | . | TRBV28 | CASSFTGPEKGYTF | TGTGCCAGCAGTTTCACAGGGCCGGAGAAAGGCTACACCTTC
TRBJ2-4 | few | . | TRBV18 | CASSQIAKNIQYF | TGTGCCAGCTCACAGATAGCCAAAAACATTCAGTACTTC
TRBJ2-1 | . | TRBD1 | TRBV9 | CASSVGDSYNEQFF | TGTGCCAGCAGCGTAGGGGACAGCTACAATGAGCAGTTCTTC
TRBJ1-5 | once | . | TRBV30 | CAWSDLGPGRNQPQHF | TGTGCCTGGAGTGACCTGGGCCCGGGGAGGAATCAGCCCCAGCATTTT
TRBJ2-5 | . | . | TRBV15 | CATSRDPGLETQYF | TGTGCCACCAGCAGAGATCCGGGGTTAGAGACCCAGTACTTC
TRBJ1-5 | . | TRBD1 | TRBV28 | CASTSLDRGDQPQHF | TGTGCCAGCACTTCCCTGGACAGGGGGGATCAGCCCCAGCATTTT
TRBJ1-1 | . | . | TRBV28 | CASSQQVVTEAFF | TGTGCCAGCAGCCAACAAGTCGTCACTGAAGCTTTCTTT
TRBJ2-7 | . | . | TRBV2 | CASTTQYEQYF | TGTGCCAGCACCACTCAGTACGAGCAGTACTTC
TRBJ2-5 | . | TRBD2 | TRBV6-2/TRBV6-3 | CASRTSGQETQYF | TGTGCCAGCAGGACTAGCGGCCAAGAGACCCAGTACTTC
TRBJ2-5 | . | . | TRBV30 | CAWSVRSGETQYF | TGTGCCTGGAGTGTAAGATCCGGAGAGACCCAGTACTTC
TRBJ1-2 | . | . | TRBV12-3/TRBV12-4 | CASSLAGRYYGYTF | TGTGCCAGCAGTTTGGCAGGGCGCTACTATGGCTACACCTTC
TRBJ2-2 | . | . | TRBV5-4 | CASSLDRERTGELFF | TGTGCCAGCAGCTTGGACAGGGAAAGAACCGGGGAGCTGTTTTTT
TRBJ2-3 | . | TRBD1 | TRBV4-3 | CASSHTRGPTGDSTDTQYF | TGCGCCAGCAGCCACACCAGGGGACCGACAGGGGATAGCACAGATACGCAGTATTTT
TRBJ2-3 | . | . | TRBV20-1 | CSAKRGPSTDTQYF | TGCAGTGCTAAACGGGGTCCTAGCACAGATACGCAGTATTTT
TRBJ2-2 | . | . | TRBV5-1 | CASTGYTGELFF | TGCGCCAGCACGGGGTATACCGGGGAGCTGTTTTTT
TRBJ2-1 | . | . | TRBV5-1 | CASSSGLDGHNEQFF | TGCGCCAGCAGCTCCGGGTTAGATGGACACAATGAGCAGTTCTTC
TRBJ1-1 | . | . | TRBV4-1 | CASSQVYTNTEAFF | TGCGCCAGCAGCCAGGTCTACACAAACACTGAAGCTTTCTTT
TRBJ2-1 | . | . | TRBV7-8 | CASSLGTLVLSFGNEQFF | TGTGCCAGCAGCTTAGGGACCCTCGTTTTGTCCTTCGGGAATGAGCAGTTCTTC
TRBJ1-2 | . | . | TRBV5-1 | CASSLAVGGHGYTF | TGCGCCAGCAGCTTGGCCGTCGGGGGCCACGGCTACACCTTC
TRBJ2-1 | . | . | TRBV15 | CATSLTGRSSYNEQFF | TGTGCCACCAGCCTGACGGGGCGGAGCTCCTACAATGAGCAGTTCTTC
TRBJ2-7 | . | . | TRBV12-3/TRBV12-4 | CASSPWRPDSTYEQYF | TGTGCCAGCAGCCCTTGGCGGCCAGATAGTACCTACGAGCAGTACTTC
TRBJ2-1 | . | . | TRBV27 | CASSSLGKSGNEQFF | TGTGCCAGCAGTTCCCTAGGTAAATCGGGCAATGAGCAGTTCTTC
TRBJ1-5 | . | TRBD1 | TRBV27 | CASSPGDRVVNQPQHF | TGTGCCAGCAGCCCCGGTGACAGGGTGGTCAATCAGCCCCAGCATTTT
TRBJ2-6 | . | TRBD1 | TRBV5-1 | CASSHRTGGGHSGANVLTF | TGCGCCAGCAGCCACCGGACAGGGGGCGGCCACTCTGGGGCCAACGTCCTGACTTTC